The T cell receptor (beta chain) under discussion was sequenced for a study of blood T cell repertoires in COVID-19. Study information: Samples came from the United States, Italy and Spain, spanning acute and convalescent COVID-19. PBMCs, B-cell-depleted T cells, or T cells were the source of the cDNA or gDNA that made up the material.

This clone has a single count. There are 12 residues in the CDR3. Trimming took 4 bases from V and 7 from J, leaving 7 bases between them. Germline V lookup: CDR1 LNHDA, CDR2 SQIVND (reference sequence). In the original analysis: It was from reference gene primer amplification that nucleated cell counts were estimated. Method: immunoSEQ multiplex PCR; TCRdb's copy keeps in-frame clones and lacks some. D and trimming were read from the DNA, whereas the V and J calls and clone size are those reported in that table. The top ten clones hold about 7.4% of a sample with around 81,000 clones, roughly 86% of them seen once.

The source is a human donor in a cohort sampled during active COVID-19. The genes are TRBV19 and TRBJ2-2; D call uncertain. Sequencing input: peripheral blood. The CDR3 DNA is TGTGCCAGTAGTAGAGTCTACGGGGAGCTGTTTTTT. This codes for CASSRVYGELFF.